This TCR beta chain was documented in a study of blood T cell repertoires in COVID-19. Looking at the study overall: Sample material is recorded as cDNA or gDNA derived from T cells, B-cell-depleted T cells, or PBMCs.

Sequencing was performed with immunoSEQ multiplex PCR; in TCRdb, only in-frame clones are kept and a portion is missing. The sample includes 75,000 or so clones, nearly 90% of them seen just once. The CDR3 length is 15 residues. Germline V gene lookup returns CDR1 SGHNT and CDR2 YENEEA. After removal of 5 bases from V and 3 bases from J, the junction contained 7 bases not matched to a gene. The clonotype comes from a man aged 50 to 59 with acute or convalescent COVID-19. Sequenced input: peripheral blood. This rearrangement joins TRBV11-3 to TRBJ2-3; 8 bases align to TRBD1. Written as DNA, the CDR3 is TGTGCCAGCAGCGTGACAGGGGCGGGTACAGATACGCAGTATTTT. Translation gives CASSVTGAGTDTQYF.